Sequencing of this T cell receptor beta chain was carried out in a study of shared clonotypes between healthy human individuals. Study-level points and caveats: Among donors, the sharing of clonotypes was expected to be influenced by sequencing depth. Memory subsets generally showed smaller estimated richness than naive subsets did.

Points on this clone: The antigen remains unidentified.

CD45RO-negative, CCR7-selected cells formed the naive CD8 fraction, which excluded terminally differentiated effector memory CD45RA+ cells. V was pared by 6 bases and J by 7 bases, with 20 bases of the junction left unmatched. CDR1 LGHNT and CDR2 FRNRAP come from the germline V gene. CDR3 size: 18 residues. The authors distributed each subset's genomic DNA evenly over several immunoSEQ plates. 200 ng DNA, 30,000 or so T cell genomes, went into each sorted-subset replicate PCR. Method: immunoSEQ multiplex PCR; TCRdb's copy keeps in-frame clones and lacks some. Of about 2.2 million clones listed, under 95% are singletons.

The specimen was naive CD8+ T cells from PBMCs. The chain couples TRBV12-5 to TRBJ1-5; 8 bases line up with TRBD1. The receptor's source is a man aged 18 to 30 in good health. Some clones in this sample may be carry-over from other donors' samples. Written as DNA, the CDR3 is TGTGCTAGTGGCCCAACGACCCCTGACAGGGGAAGAGGGCAGCCCCAGCATTTT. Translated, it gives CASGPTTPDRGRGQPQHF.